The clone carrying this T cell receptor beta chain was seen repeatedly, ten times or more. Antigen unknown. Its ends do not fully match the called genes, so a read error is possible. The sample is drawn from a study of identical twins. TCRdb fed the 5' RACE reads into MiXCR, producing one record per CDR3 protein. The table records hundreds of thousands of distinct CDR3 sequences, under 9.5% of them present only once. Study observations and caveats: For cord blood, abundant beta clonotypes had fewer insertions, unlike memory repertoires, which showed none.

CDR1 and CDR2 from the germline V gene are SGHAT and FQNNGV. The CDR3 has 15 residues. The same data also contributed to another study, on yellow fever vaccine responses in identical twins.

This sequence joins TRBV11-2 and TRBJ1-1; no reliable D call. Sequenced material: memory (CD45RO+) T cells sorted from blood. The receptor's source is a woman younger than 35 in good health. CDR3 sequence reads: CASSLDRAGNAEAFF. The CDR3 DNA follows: TGTGCCAGCAGCTTAGATCGCGCGGGGAACGCTGAAGCTTTCTTT.